The T cell receptor beta chain described here comes from a study of regulatory dendritic cells for organ transplantation. Germline-derived CDR1 and CDR2 are SNHLY and FYNNEI. Germline trimming cut 10 bases from V and 0 bases from J; bases unmatched to any gene: 5. CDR3 length equals 13 residues. Points on this clone: Its cognate antigen is unknown.

Study findings and constraints: Mature dendritic cells appeared to drive more memory CD8+ clonal expansion than regulatory ones.

Clones were sequenced by immunoSEQ multiplex PCR, and TCRdb holds only the in-frame ones, with some missing. The sample contains 4,500 to 6,500 clones, more than 55% of which appear only once. This chain connects TRBV2 to TRBJ2-7, with TRBD1 identical over 8 bases. This receptor was taken from a human donor in good health. The source material was memory CD8+ T cells from blood. Described subset: CD45RO+ memory T cells. CDR3 bases: TGTGCCACCCGGACAGGGAGCTCCTACGAGCAGTACTTC. Protein: CATRTGSSYEQYF. Using reference TRBV2 and TRBJ2-7 for the parts outside the CDR3, the full variable domain is EPEVTQTPSHQVTQMGQEVILRCVPISNHLYFYWYRQILGQKVEFLVSFYNNEISEKSEIFDDQFSVERPDGSNFTLKIRSTKLEDSAMYFCATRTGSSYEQYFGPGTRLTVT.